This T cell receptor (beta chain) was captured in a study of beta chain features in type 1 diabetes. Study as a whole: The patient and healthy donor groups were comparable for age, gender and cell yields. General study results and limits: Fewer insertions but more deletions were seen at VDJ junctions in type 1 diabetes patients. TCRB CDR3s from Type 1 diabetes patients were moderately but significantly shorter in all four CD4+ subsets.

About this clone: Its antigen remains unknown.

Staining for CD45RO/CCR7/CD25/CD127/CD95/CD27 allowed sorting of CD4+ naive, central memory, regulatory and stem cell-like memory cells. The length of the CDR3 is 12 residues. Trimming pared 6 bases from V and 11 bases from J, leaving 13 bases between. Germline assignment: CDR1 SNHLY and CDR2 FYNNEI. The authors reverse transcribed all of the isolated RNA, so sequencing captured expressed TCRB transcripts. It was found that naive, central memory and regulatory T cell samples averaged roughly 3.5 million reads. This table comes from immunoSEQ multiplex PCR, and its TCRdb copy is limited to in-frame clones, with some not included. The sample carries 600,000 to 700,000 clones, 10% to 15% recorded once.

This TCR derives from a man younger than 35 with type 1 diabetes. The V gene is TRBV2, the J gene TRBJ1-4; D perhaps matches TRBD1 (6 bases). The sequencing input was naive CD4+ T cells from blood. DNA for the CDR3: TGTGCCAGCAGCGCGGACAGCGTGAAACTGTTTTTT. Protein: CASSADSVKLFF.